A selection of T cell receptor beta chains follows, all from one sample in a study of blood T cells in healthy people across ages. TCRdb ran MiXCR on the 5' RACE reads and lists one entry per CDR3 protein. The table includes approximately 880,000 distinct CDR3 sequences, 48% detected once. Sample: blood. The receptors derive from a man younger than 40 in good health. The conserved cysteine and the conserved F or W are not part of the CDR3 here. The order of the fields is V gene, J gene, D gene, CDR3 protein. The D gene is left open where the match is weak.

v_call: TRBV3-1; j_call: TRBJ1-2; d_call: .; cdr3_aa: ASSGTESGYT
v_call: TRBV29-1; j_call: TRBJ2-1; d_call: .; cdr3_aa: SVDKQVRNNEQF
v_call: TRBV27; j_call: TRBJ2-7; d_call: .; cdr3_aa: ASSLTPNYEQY
v_call: TRBV7-2; j_call: TRBJ2-1; d_call: .; cdr3_aa: ASSSSGRSYNEQF
v_call: TRBV2; j_call: TRBJ2-1; d_call: TRBD1; cdr3_aa: ASKGASSIPYDEQF
v_call: TRBV6-5; j_call: TRBJ1-1; d_call: .; cdr3_aa: ASSRQVNTEAF
v_call: TRBV5-6; j_call: TRBJ2-1; d_call: TRBD1; cdr3_aa: ASSLAGQGANNEQF
v_call: TRBV6-2/TRBV6-3; j_call: TRBJ2-1; d_call: .; cdr3_aa: ASSYSIVEGSNEQF
v_call: TRBV12-3/TRBV12-4; j_call: TRBJ2-7; d_call: .; cdr3_aa: ASSLSGTEVVGQY
v_call: TRBV12-3/TRBV12-4; j_call: TRBJ2-1; d_call: .; cdr3_aa: ASSFDLSYNEQF
v_call: TRBV3-1; j_call: TRBJ2-7; d_call: .; cdr3_aa: ASSPFREVVSWGEQY
v_call: TRBV14; j_call: TRBJ1-1; d_call: .; cdr3_aa: ASSPLGVMNTEAF
v_call: TRBV7-6; j_call: TRBJ2-3; d_call: TRBD2; cdr3_aa: ASSLDRLAGGFTDTQY
v_call: TRBV3-1; j_call: TRBJ2-7; d_call: .; cdr3_aa: ASSHLQGLHEQY
v_call: TRBV2; j_call: TRBJ2-1; d_call: .; cdr3_aa: ASSESGYEQF
v_call: TRBV12-3/TRBV12-4; j_call: TRBJ2-7; d_call: .; cdr3_aa: ASQSRSGVADEQY
v_call: TRBV29-1; j_call: TRBJ1-2; d_call: .; cdr3_aa: SVGERAGYT
v_call: TRBV28; j_call: TRBJ1-4; d_call: TRBD1; cdr3_aa: ASSFPTGDGEKLF